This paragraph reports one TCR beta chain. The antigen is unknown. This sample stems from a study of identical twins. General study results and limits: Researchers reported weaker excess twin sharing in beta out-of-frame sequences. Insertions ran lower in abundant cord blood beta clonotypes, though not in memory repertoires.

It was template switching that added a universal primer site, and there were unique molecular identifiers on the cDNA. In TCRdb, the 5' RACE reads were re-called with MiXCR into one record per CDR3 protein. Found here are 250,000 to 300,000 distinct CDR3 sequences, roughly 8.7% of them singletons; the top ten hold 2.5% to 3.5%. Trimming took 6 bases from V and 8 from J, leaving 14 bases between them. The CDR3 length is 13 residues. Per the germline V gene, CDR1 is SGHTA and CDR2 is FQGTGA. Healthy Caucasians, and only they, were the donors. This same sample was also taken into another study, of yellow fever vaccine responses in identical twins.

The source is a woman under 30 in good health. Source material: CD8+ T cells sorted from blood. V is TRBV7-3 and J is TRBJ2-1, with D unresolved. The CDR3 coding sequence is TGTGCCAGCAGACCAACCTCCGATCATGAGCAGTTCTTC. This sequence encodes CASRPTSDHEQFF.